This T cell receptor beta chain was sequenced for a study of blood T cell repertoires in COVID-19. Study overall: From the United States, Italy and Spain came samples of acute and convalescent COVID-19. Nucleic acid was either cDNA or gDNA, and it came from T cells, B-cell-depleted T cells, or PBMCs.

In germline, CDR1 is SNHLY, CDR2 FYNNEI. The CDR3 is made up of 14 amino acids. Trimming removed 1 base at V and 5 bases at J, with 11 bases between. This clone has more than one count but fewer than ten. The method was immunoSEQ multiplex PCR; TCRdb's version includes in-frame clones alone and lacks a portion of them. This table has some 96,000 clones, approximately 86% appearing once. The sequenced material came from peripheral blood. This TCR came from a man between 45 and 60 years old with acute or convalescent COVID-19. V is TRBV2 and J is TRBJ1-2; D perhaps matches TRBD1 (5 bases). CDR3 sequence reads: CASSEGQPSYGYTF. CDR3 DNA: TGTGCCAGCAGTGAAGGACAGCCGTCTTATGGCTACACCTTC.